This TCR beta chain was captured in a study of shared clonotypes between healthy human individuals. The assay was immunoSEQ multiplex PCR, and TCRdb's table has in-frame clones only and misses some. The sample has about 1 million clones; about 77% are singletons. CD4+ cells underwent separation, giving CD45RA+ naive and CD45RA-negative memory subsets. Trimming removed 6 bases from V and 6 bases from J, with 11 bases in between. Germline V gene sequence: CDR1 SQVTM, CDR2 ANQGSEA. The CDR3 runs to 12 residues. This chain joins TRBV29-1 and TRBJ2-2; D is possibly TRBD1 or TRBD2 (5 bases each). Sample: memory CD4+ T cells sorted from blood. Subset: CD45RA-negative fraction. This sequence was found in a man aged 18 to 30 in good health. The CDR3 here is CSVDQGAGELFF. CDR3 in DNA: TGCAGCGTCGATCAGGGAGCCGGGGAGCTGTTTTTT.